One T cell receptor (beta chain) is described in this entry. The protocol was immunoSEQ multiplex PCR, while the TCRdb copy is restricted to in-frame clones and leaves out a portion. The sample carries about 49,000 clones, nearly 95% recorded once. This sample is drawn from a study of T cell changes during pregnancy in multiple sclerosis. The CDR3 runs to 15 residues. Germline trimming cut 1 base from V and 4 bases from J; bases unmatched to any gene: 1. The germline gives CDR1 SEHNR, CDR2 FQNEAQ (reference sequence). This TCR derives from a female donor with multiple sclerosis, enrolled in a pregnancy study. The J gene is TRBJ2-3, the V gene TRBV7-9; 11 nucleotides agree with TRBD1. The sequenced sample was peripheral blood, obtained after pregnancy. CDR3 sequence: CASSLGGQGADTQYF. In DNA, the CDR3 is TGTGCCAGCAGCTTAGGGGGACAGGGGGCAGATACGCAGTATTTT.